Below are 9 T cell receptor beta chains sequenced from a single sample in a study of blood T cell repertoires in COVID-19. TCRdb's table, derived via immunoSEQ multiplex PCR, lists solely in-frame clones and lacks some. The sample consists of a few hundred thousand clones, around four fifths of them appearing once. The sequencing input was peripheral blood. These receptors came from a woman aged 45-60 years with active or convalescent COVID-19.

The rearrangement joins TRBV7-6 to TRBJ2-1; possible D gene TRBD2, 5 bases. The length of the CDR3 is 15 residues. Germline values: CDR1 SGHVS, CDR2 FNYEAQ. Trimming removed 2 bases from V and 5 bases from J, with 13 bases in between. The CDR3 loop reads CASSLSLAFNNEQFF. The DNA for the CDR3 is TGTGCCAGCAGCTTAAGCCTAGCATTCAACAATGAGCAGTTCTTC.

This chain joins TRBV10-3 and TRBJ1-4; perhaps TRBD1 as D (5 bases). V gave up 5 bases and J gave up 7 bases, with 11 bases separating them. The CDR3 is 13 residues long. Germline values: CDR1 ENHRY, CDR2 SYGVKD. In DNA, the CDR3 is TGTGCCATCAGTAGGGGTGATGGTGAAAAACTGTTTTTT. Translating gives CAISRGDGEKLFF.

The CDR3 DNA reads TGTGCCAGCAGCTTACTACGTCACAATGAGCAGTTCTTC. Its translation is CASSLLRHNEQFF. The chain recombines TRBV7-9 with TRBJ2-1, with D unresolved. The V gene lost 2 bases and the J gene lost 5 bases, with 7 bases spanning the gap. The CDR3 runs to 13 residues. The germline V gene has CDR1 SEHNR and CDR2 FQNEAQ (reference sequence).

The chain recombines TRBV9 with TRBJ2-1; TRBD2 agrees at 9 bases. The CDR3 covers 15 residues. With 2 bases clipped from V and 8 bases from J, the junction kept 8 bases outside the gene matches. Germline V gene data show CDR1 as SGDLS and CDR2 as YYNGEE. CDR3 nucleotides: TGTGCCAGCAGCGTTACTAGCGGGCTGGGGCATGAGCAGTTCTTC. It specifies CASSVTSGLGHEQFF.

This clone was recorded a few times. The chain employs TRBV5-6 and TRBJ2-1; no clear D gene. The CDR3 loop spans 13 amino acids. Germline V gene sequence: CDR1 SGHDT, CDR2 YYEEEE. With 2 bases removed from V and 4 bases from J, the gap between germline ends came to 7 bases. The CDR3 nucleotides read TGTGCCAGCAGCTTCGAGTTTTACAATGAGCAGTTCTTC. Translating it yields CASSFEFYNEQFF.

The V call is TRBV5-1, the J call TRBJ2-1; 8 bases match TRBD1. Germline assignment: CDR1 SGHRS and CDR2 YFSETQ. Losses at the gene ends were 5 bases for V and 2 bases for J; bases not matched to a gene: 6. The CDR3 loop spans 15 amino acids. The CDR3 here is CASRKGTGTYNEQFF. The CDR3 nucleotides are TGCGCCAGCAGGAAAGGGACAGGAACCTACAATGAGCAGTTCTTC.

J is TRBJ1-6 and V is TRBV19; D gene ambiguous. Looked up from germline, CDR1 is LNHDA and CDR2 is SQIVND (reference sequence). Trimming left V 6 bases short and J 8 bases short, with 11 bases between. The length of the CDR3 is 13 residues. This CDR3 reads CASRQVGDSPLHF. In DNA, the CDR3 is TGTGCCAGTAGGCAGGTCGGTGATTCACCCCTCCACTTT.

The CDR3 region is CASSWTGSDTEAFF. DNA for the CDR3: TGTGCCAGCAGTTGGACAGGATCGGACACTGAAGCTTTCTTT. This chain joins TRBV28 and TRBJ1-1, with 7 bases fitting TRBD1. The CDR3 has 14 amino acids. V was clipped by 4 bases and J by 3 bases; unmatched bases: 5. The germline V gene encodes CDR1 MDHEN and CDR2 SYDVKM.

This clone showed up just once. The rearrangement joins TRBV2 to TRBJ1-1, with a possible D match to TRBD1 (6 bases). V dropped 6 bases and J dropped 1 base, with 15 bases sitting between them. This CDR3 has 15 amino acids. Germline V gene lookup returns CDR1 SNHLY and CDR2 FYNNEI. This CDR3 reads CASRTGHKRNTEAFF. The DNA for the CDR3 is TGTGCCAGCAGGACAGGTCATAAGAGGAACACTGAAGCTTTCTTT.